This TCR beta chain was sequenced for a study of cytomegalovirus exposure and HLA in healthy donors. Findings and caveats of the study: In all likelihood, a cluster of highly shared sequence variants was a sequencing artifact.

PCR employed 60 Vbeta and 13 Jbeta primers. Sequenced by immunoSEQ multiplex PCR; TCRdb stores in-frame clones only, minus some. The sample has 150,000 to 180,000 clones; around 82% are singletons. This CDR3 comprises 16 residues. CDR1 is SGHAT, CDR2 FQNNGV, per germline. The germline V and J ends were trimmed by 1 base and 2 bases, with 13 bases remaining between them. Concerning this clone: The antigen is unknown.

The chain employs TRBV11-2 and TRBJ2-3, with D possibly TRBD2 on 5 matching bases. The receptor was derived from a woman aged 50 to 60 in good health and CMV-seropositive. Sequencing was done on a sample of PBMCs. The CDR3: CASSLGGLAPTDTQYF. The CDR3 DNA sequence: TGTGCCAGCAGCTTAGGAGGGCTAGCTCCCACAGATACGCAGTATTTT.